The 18 T cell receptor beta chains listed next were all sequenced from one sample in a study of blood T cell repertoires in COVID-19. The assay was immunoSEQ multiplex PCR, and TCRdb's table has in-frame clones only and misses some. This sample has 110,000 to 150,000 clones; around three quarters occur once, and the top ten carry around 4%. The specimen was peripheral blood. These receptors were obtained from a man aged 60 to 75 with acute or convalescent COVID-19.

The chain uses TRBV15 and TRBJ1-2; TRBD1 is a possible D gene (6 bases). The CDR3 spans 15 residues. Per germline, CDR1 LNHNV and CDR2 YYDKDF (reference sequence). V was shortened by 0 bases and J by 8 bases, with 16 bases between the two germline ends. The CDR3 loop is CATSRDLQGFRGYTF. In nucleotides, the CDR3 is TGTGCCACCAGCAGAGATCTCCAGGGGTTCAGGGGCTACACCTTC.

The chain joins TRBV27 to TRBJ1-6; 10 nucleotides agree with TRBD1. The CDR3 length is 14 residues. Germline values: CDR1 MNHEY, CDR2 SMNVEV (reference sequence). V was pared by 5 bases and J by 9 bases, with 4 bases of the junction left unmatched. CDR3 coding DNA: TGTGCCAGCAGTCCGGACAGGGGGACTTCACCCCTCCACTTT. This codes for CASSPDRGTSPLHF.

The J gene is TRBJ2-3, the V gene TRBV9, with 9 bases that match TRBD2. Germline V gene lookup returns CDR1 SGDLS and CDR2 YYNGEE. Trimming at V came to 0 bases and at J to 1 base, leaving 3 bases not matched to a gene. This CDR3 comprises 16 residues. CDR3 DNA sequence: TGTGCCAGCAGCGTAGGACGGACTAGCGGCACAGATACGCAGTATTTT. It is translated as CASSVGRTSGTDTQYF.

In this sample, this clone turned up a few times. The rearrangement uses TRBV7-9 and TRBJ2-6, with TRBD2 as a possible D gene (5 bases). Trimming removed 5 bases at V and 18 bases at J, with 14 bases between. CDR3 size: 11 residues. Germline V gives CDR1 SEHNR, CDR2 FQNEAQ (reference sequence). Here the CDR3 DNA reads TGTGCCAGCAGCCCAGGACCGAGGGAGACTTTC. This codes for CASSPGPRETF.

The chain carries TRBV6-4 and TRBJ2-2; D is unresolved. V lost 4 bases and J lost 0, with 6 bases in between. Germline V CDR1 and CDR2: MRHNA, SNTAGT. The CDR3 consists of 14 residues. CDR3 loop: CASSVQANTGELFF. CDR3 nucleotide sequence: TGTGCCAGCAGTGTCCAGGCGAACACCGGGGAGCTGTTTTTT.

The rearrangement joins TRBV9 to TRBJ1-2; TRBD1 matches 8 bases. CDR3 length: 15 residues. The germline gives CDR1 SGDLS, CDR2 YYNGEE. The V gene end was trimmed by 3 bases and the J gene end by 2 bases; junction bases not matched to a gene: 6. CDR3 DNA: TGTGCCAGCAGCGCAAGACAGGGGATAAACTATGGCTACACCTTC. It yields the protein CASSARQGINYGYTF.

This clone was observed a few times. The V call is TRBV4-2, the J call TRBJ1-4; D unclear. There are 13 residues in the CDR3. V was cut by 0 bases and J by 6 bases, with 5 bases left in between. CDR1 and CDR2 (germline): LGHNA, YNFKEQ. The CDR3 DNA sequence: TGTGCCAGCAGCCAAGATCGGGATGAAAAACTGTTTTTT. Translated, it gives CASSQDRDEKLFF.

The genes are TRBV19 and TRBJ2-3, with D possibly TRBD2 on 5 matching bases. V dropped 3 bases and J dropped 4 bases, with 11 bases sitting between them. CDR3 size: 14 residues. Germline CDR1 is LNHDA and CDR2 is SQIVND (reference sequence). DNA of the CDR3: TGTGCCAGTAGTATCCTAGTCGGGGCAGATACGCAGTATTTT. It encodes CASSILVGADTQYF. Complete variable domain (other parts from reference TRBV19 and TRBJ2-3): DGGITQSPKYLFRKEGQNVTLSCEQNLNHDAMYWYRQDPGQGLRLIYYSQIVNDFQKGDIAEGYSVSREKKESFPLTVTSAQKNPTAFYLCASSILVGADTQYFGPGTRLTVL.

The rearrangement uses TRBV19 and TRBJ1-5, with 8 positions matching TRBD1. This CDR3 has 16 residues. The V segment lost 5 bases and the J segment 0 bases; nucleotides outside the gene matches: 6. The V gene's germline CDR1 is LNHDA and CDR2 SQIVND (reference sequence). CDR3: CASSGRTGISNQPQHF. DNA for the CDR3: TGTGCCAGTAGTGGGAGGACAGGGATTAGCAATCAGCCCCAGCATTTT. Complete variable domain (other parts from reference TRBV19 and TRBJ1-5): DGGITQSPKYLFRKEGQNVTLSCEQNLNHDAMYWYRQDPGQGLRLIYYSQIVNDFQKGDIAEGYSVSREKKESFPLTVTSAQKNPTAFYLCASSGRTGISNQPQHFGDGTRLSIL.

The genes are TRBV19 and TRBJ1-4, with D unresolved. The germline V and J ends were trimmed by 3 bases and 7 bases, with 9 bases remaining between them. The germline gives CDR1 LNHDA, CDR2 SQIVND (reference sequence). There are 13 residues in the CDR3. DNA of the CDR3: TGTGCCAGTAGTATGAGCGGGAGTGAAAAACTGTTTTTT. Translation: CASSMSGSEKLFF.

The chain carries TRBV6-5 and TRBJ2-7; D gene ambiguous. Trimming took 6 bases from V and 4 from J, leaving 7 bases between them. This CDR3 has 11 amino acids. Germline V gene sequence: CDR1 MNHEY, CDR2 SVGAGI. The CDR3 nucleotides read TGTGCCAGCAGAACAGATTACGAGCAGTACTTC. Amino acid sequence: CASRTDYEQYF.

This clone turned up a few times. The chain is built from TRBV18 and TRBJ2-5, with TRBD2 as a possible D gene (5 bases). The CDR3 is 16 amino acids. Germline values: CDR1 KGHSH, CDR2 LQKENI. V lost 0 bases to trimming and J lost 2 bases, with 13 bases between them. CDR3 in DNA: TGTGCCAGCTCACCACCTAAACCGGGGTTTCAAGAGACCCAGTACTTC. Translating it yields CASSPPKPGFQETQYF. Together with reference TRBV18 and TRBJ2-5, the CDR3 gives the full variable domain: NAGVMQNPRHLVRRRGQEARLRCSPMKGHSHVYWYRQLPEEGLKFMVYLQKENIIDESGMPKERFSAEFPKEGPSILRIQQVVRGDSAAYFCASSPPKPGFQETQYFGPGTRLLVL.

V gene TRBV3-1 (or the pseudogene TRBV3-2) combines with J gene TRBJ2-5; tentatively, D is TRBD2 (5 bases). This CDR3 spans 13 amino acids. Trimming took 5 bases from V and 5 from J, leaving 12 bases between them. From germline, CDR1 is LGHDT and CDR2 YNNKEL (reference sequence). CDR3: CASSSTTRETQYF. The CDR3, as DNA: TGTGCCAGCAGCTCGACTACCCGGGAGACCCAGTACTTC.

CDR3: CASSPPGTAGANVLTF. CDR3 bases: TGTGCCAGCTCACCACCGGGGACAGCCGGGGCCAACGTCCTGACTTTC. The chain is built from TRBV18 and TRBJ2-6, with 7 bases that match TRBD1. In germline, CDR1 is KGHSH, CDR2 LQKENI. Trimming removed 0 bases from V and 4 bases from J; junction bases left unmatched: 3. This CDR3 is 16 amino acids long.

This clone was observed a single time. This chain uses TRBV5-1 with TRBJ2-5; 7 bases match TRBD1. In germline, CDR1 is SGHRS, CDR2 YFSETQ. CDR3 length: 15 residues. V gave up 0 bases and J gave up 1 base; unmatched junction bases: 3. The CDR3 DNA sequence: TGCGCCAGCAGCTTGGGACAGGGCATCCAAGAGACCCAGTACTTC. Translated: CASSLGQGIQETQYF.

In nucleotides, the CDR3 is TGCGCCAGCAGCTCAGGGGTCGACGCAGATACGCAGTATTTT. Amino acids: CASSSGVDADTQYF. The chain uses TRBV5-1 and TRBJ2-3; D perhaps matches TRBD1 (6 bases). The CDR3 is 14 residues long. CDR1 SGHRS and CDR2 YFSETQ come from the germline V gene. The V gene lost 3 bases and the J gene lost 4 bases, with 12 bases spanning the gap.

The V gene is TRBV6-5, the J gene TRBJ1-1, with 11 bases that match TRBD1. Germline V gives CDR1 MNHEY, CDR2 SVGAGI. The junction had 8 bases not matched to a gene; V was cut back by 6 bases and J by 5 bases. The CDR3 runs 15 residues. CDR3 loop: CASRSPGTGGTEAFF. The CDR3 coding sequence is TGTGCCAGCAGGAGTCCCGGGACAGGGGGAACTGAAGCTTTCTTT.

The chain couples TRBV6-2 or TRBV6-3 to TRBJ2-1; 10 bases map to TRBD2. V lost 6 bases, J lost 9 bases, and 11 bases stayed unmatched. The germline V gene encodes CDR1 MNHEY and CDR2 SVGEGT. The CDR3 runs 15 residues. CDR3 nucleotide sequence: TGTGCCAGCAGCCGAGGACTAGCGGTCGCCCCTGAGCAGTTCTTC. Translation: CASSRGLAVAPEQFF.